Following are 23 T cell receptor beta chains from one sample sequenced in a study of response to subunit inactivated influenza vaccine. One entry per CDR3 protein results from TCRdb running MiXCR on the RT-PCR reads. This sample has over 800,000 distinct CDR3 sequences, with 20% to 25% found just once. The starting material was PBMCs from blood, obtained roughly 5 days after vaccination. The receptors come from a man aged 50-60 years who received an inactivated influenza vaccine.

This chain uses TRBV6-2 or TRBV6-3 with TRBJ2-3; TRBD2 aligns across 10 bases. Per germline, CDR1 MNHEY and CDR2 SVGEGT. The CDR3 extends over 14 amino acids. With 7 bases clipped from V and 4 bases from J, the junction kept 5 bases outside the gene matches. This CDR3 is CASNQAGGPDTQYF. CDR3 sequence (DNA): TGTGCCAGCAACCAAGCGGGAGGGCCAGATACGCAGTATTTT.

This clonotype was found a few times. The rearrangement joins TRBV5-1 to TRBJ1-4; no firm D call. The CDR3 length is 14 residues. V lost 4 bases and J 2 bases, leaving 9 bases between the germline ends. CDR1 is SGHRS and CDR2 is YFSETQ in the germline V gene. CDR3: CASSPGWTNEKLFF. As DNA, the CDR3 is TGCGCCAGCAGCCCGGGATGGACTAATGAAAAACTGTTTTTT.

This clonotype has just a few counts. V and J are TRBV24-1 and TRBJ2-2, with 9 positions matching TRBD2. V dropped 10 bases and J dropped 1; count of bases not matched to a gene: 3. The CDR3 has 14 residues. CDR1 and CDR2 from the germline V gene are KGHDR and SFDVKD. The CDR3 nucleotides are TGTGCCACTCGACTAGCGGAGAACACCGGGGAGCTGTTTTTT. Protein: CATRLAENTGELFF.

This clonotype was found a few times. CDR3 sequence reads: CAIQTRSGDSYEQYF. The DNA for the CDR3 is TGTGCCATTCAAACCCGTTCGGGGGATTCCTACGAGCAGTACTTC. The chain is built from TRBV10-3 and TRBJ2-7, with D possibly TRBD2 on 6 matching bases. This CDR3 comprises 15 residues. The germline gives CDR1 ENHRY, CDR2 SYGVKD. V was shortened by 9 bases and J by 1 base, with 19 bases between the two germline ends.

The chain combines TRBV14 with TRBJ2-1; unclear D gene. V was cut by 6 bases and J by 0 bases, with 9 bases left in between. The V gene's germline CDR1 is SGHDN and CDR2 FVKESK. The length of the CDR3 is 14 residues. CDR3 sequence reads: CASRPFSSYNEQFF. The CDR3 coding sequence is TGTGCCAGCAGACCGTTTAGCTCCTACAATGAGCAGTTCTTC.

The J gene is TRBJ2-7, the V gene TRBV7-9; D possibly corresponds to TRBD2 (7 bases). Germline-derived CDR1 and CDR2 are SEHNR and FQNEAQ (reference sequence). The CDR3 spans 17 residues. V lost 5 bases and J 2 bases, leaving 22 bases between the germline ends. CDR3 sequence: CASSPSGGLHSAYEQYF. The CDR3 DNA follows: TGTGCCAGCAGCCCCTCGGGGGGCCTTCACTCCGCCTACGAGCAGTACTTC.

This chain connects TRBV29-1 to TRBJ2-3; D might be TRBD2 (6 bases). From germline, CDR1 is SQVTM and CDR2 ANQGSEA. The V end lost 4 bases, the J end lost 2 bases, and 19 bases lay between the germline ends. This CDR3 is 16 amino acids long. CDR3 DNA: TGCAGCGTTGCGGGGCCCCCCGGAGGGGTCACAGATACGCAGTATTTT. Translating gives CSVAGPPGGVTDTQYF.

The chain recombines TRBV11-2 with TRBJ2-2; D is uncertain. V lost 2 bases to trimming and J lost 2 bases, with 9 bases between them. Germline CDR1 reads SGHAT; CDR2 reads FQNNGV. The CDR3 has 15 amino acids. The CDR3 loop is CASSLTRANTGELFF. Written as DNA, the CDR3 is TGTGCCAGCAGCTTAACCCGAGCCAACACCGGGGAGCTGTTTTTT. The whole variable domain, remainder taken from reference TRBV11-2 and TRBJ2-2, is EAGVAQSPRYKIIEKRQSVAFWCNPISGHATLYWYQQILGQGPKLLIQFQNNGVVDDSQLPKDRFSAERLKGVDSTLKIQPAKLEDSAVYLCASSLTRANTGELFFGEGSRLTVL.

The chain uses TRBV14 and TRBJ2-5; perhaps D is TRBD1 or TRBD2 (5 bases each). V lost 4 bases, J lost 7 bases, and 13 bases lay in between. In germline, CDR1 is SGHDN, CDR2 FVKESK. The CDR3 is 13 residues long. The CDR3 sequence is CASSPGPSGTQYF. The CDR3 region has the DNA TGTGCCAGCAGCCCGGGACCGTCGGGGACCCAGTACTTC.

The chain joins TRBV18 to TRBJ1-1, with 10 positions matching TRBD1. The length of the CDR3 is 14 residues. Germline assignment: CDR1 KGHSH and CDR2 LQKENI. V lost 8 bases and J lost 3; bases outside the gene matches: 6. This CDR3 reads CASLLTGGDTEAFF. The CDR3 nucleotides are TGTGCCAGCCTTTTGACAGGGGGCGACACTGAAGCTTTCTTT.

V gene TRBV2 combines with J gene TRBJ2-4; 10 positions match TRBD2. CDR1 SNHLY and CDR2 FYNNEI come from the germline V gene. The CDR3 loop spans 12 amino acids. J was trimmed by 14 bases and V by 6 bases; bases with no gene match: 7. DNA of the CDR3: TGTGCCAGCAGGACCCAAGCGGGGGGGAAGTACTTC. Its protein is CASRTQAGGKYF. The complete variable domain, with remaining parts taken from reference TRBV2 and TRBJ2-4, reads EPEVTQTPSHQVTQMGQEVILRCVPISNHLYFYWYRQILGQKVEFLVSFYNNEISEKSEIFDDQFSVERPDGSNFTLKIRSTKLEDSAMYFCASRTQAGGKYFGAGTRLSVL.

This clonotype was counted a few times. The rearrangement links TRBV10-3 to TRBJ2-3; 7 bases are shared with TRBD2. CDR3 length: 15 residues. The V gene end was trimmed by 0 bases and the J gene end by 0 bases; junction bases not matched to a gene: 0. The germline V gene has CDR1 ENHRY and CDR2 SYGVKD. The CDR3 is CAISESSGSTDTQYF. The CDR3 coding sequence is TGTGCCATCAGTGAGTCTAGCGGGAGCACAGATACGCAGTATTTT.

The CDR3 is CASSEYEGRGALEQYF. CDR3 nucleotides: TGTGCCAGCAGTGAATATGAGGGCCGAGGGGCCCTCGAGCAGTACTTC. The chain couples TRBV25-1 to TRBJ2-7; D is perhaps TRBD1 or TRBD2 (5 bases each). The CDR3 contains 16 residues. In germline, CDR1 is MGHDK, CDR2 SYGVNS. Trimming removed 0 bases at V and 6 bases at J, with 18 bases between.

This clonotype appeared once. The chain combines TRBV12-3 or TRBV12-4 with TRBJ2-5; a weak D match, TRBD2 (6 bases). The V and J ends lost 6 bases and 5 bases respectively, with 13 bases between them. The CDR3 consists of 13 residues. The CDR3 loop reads CASRFVGGETQYF. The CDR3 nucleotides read TGTGCCAGCAGATTTGTTGGGGGGGAGACCCAGTACTTC.

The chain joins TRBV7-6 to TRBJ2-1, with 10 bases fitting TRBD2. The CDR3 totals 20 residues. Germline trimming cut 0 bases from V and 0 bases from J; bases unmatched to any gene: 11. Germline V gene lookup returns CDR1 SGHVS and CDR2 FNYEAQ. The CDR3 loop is CASSLARLAGGTSSYNEQFF. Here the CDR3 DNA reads TGTGCCAGCAGCTTAGCTCGGTTAGCGGGGGGTACCAGCTCCTACAATGAGCAGTTCTTC.

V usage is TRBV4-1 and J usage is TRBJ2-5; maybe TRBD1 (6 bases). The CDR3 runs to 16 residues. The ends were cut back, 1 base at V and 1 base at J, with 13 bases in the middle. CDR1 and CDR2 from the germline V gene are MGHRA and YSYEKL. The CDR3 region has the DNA TGCGCCAGCAGCCAAGGAACAGGGTTAAGCCAAGAGACCCAGTACTTC. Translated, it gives CASSQGTGLSQETQYF.

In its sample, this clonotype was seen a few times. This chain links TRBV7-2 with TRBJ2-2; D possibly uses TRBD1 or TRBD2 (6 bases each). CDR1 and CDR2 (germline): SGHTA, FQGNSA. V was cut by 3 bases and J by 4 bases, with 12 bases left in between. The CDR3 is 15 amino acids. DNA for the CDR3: TGTGCCAGCAGCTTCGGCAGGGGAGGCACCGGGGAGCTGTTTTTT. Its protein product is CASSFGRGGTGELFF.

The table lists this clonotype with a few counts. CDR3 nucleotides: TGTGCCAGCAGCCAAGAAGTTGCCGGCGAGCAGTACTTC. As protein: CASSQEVAGEQYF. The chain links TRBV3-1 to TRBJ2-7, with unresolved D. Trimming pared 0 bases from V and 6 bases from J, leaving 9 bases between. The germline gives CDR1 LGHDT, CDR2 YNNKEL (reference sequence). The CDR3 extends over 13 amino acids.

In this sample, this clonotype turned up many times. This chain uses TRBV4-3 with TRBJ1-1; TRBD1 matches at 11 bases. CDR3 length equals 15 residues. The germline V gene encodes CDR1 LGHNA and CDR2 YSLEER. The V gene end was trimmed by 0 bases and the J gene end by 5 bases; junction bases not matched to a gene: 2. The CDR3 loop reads CASSQEGTGGTEAFF. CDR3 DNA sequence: TGCGCCAGCAGCCAAGAGGGGACAGGGGGAACTGAAGCTTTCTTT.

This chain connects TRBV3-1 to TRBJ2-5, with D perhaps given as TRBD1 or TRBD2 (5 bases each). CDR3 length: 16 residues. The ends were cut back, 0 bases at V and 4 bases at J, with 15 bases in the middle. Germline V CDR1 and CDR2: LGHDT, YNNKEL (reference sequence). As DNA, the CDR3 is TGTGCCAGCAGCCAAGATCGGACAATCCGGGGAGAGACCCAGTACTTC. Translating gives CASSQDRTIRGETQYF.

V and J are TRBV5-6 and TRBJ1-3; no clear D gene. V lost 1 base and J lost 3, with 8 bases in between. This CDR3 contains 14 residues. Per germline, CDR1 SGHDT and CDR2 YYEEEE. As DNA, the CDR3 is TGTGCCAGCAGCTTGCGGGGAATTGGAAACACCATATATTTT. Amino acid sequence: CASSLRGIGNTIYF.

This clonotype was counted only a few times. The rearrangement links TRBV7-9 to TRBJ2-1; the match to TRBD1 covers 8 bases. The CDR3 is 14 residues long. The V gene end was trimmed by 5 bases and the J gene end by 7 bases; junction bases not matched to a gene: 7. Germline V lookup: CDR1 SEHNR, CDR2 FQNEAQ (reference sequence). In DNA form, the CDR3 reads TGTGCCAGCAGCCAGGGGGCAGAGAGGAATGAGCAGTTCTTC. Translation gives CASSQGAERNEQFF.

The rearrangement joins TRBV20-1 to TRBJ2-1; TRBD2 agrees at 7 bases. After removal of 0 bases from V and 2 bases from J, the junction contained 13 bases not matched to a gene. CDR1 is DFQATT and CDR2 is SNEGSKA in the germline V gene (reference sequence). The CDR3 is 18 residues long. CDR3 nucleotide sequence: TGCAGTGCTAGAGATCTTAGGCGGGAGCTCGAGGCCTACAATGAGCAGTTCTTC. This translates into CSARDLRRELEAYNEQFF.